The subject of this entry is one T cell receptor beta chain. No antigen is known for it. Base quality data are lacking; no much larger clone is found one base away. In the paper's terms, the time point label means: less than five weeks on oral tofacitinib. The intended sense of this specimen's treatment or condition label: oral pan-JAK inhibitor, 5-10 mg twice daily. Peripheral blood and lesional scalp punch biopsies were obtained from patients with alopecia areata. PBMCs were isolated by density centrifugation and stained for CD3, CD4 and CD8, and CD4+ and CD8+ T cells were sorted on a FACSAria. These data belong to a study of CD8+ T cells in alopecia areata (dated by TCRdb to 2017 to 2018). In the study overall: Treated patients were enrolled in an open-label pilot trial of oral tofacitinib at 5 to 10 mg twice daily for moderate-to-severe alopecia areata. Scalp clonality was compared across normal scalp (n=4), patchy alopecia areata scalp (n=8), and alopecia totalis/universalis scalp (n=8). Patients received tofacitinib for 6 to 18 months and were then followed off drug for 6 months to check for delayed response and recurrence. TCRbeta CDR3 regions were amplified by immunoSEQ multiplex PCR using 35 Vbeta forward and 13 Jbeta reverse primers. In treated patients, disease severity was measured using the SALT score, which gives the percentage of scalp surface area affected. In both human patients and the C3H/HeJ mouse model, the study applied high-throughput TCRbeta sequencing to look at T cell clonal expansion in alopecia areata. On the human side, TCRbeta sequencing was run on scalp tissue and on sorted CD4+ and CD8+ peripheral blood T cells from healthy controls and from alopecia areata patients with either patchy or totalis/universalis disease. RNA was extracted with the PAXgene miRNA kit for fixed scalp, the miRNeasy kit for PBMCs, and the RNeasy kit for mouse skin. Biopsies were taken from tofacitinib-treated patients at baseline and again at 4 and 24 weeks into treatment, and several of those patients also had a later scalp biopsy.

Study-wide findings and limitations: Higher clonality and more expanded CD8+ clones were observed in lesional scalp than in normal scalp, particularly in alopecia totalis/universalis, a finding suggestive of antigenic drive. Resident alphabeta T cells in normal human skin are also sequenced, complicating scalp TCR repertoire analysis, unlike mouse skin dominated by gammadelta T cells. Scalp clonality and the number of expanded CD8+ clones among the top 100 scalp clones were significantly decreased by tofacitinib. Many expanded lesional clones were found to persist in scalp and blood during tofacitinib treatment, and relapse after treatment cessation may be partly explained by this persistence. Because the treated cohort was small and had just a single nonresponder, larger studies are needed to establish links between baseline CD8+ expansion and response. Shared TCR sequences between patients were less evident than in mice, which may be partly attributable to HLA diversity in the patient population.

CDR1 SGHVS and CDR2 FQNEAQ are derived from the germline V gene. Measured from the cysteine to the phenylalanine, the CDR3 is 11 residues long. This entry keeps only the CDR3 DNA: 33 bases, framed from base 1. Cut back by 1 base and 12 bases, the V and J ends lie 10 bases apart. To prepare the library, the immunoSEQ multiplex PCR assay was applied. RNA was extracted from all samples and reverse transcribed into cDNA as template for TCR sequencing. First-strand cDNA was synthesized using SuperScript III with a 2:1 mix of oligo-dT and random hexamers. A synthetic immune receptor repertoire was used to gauge amplification bias, and whatever bias remained was removed computationally. Per the source publication's procedure: Raw reads were preprocessed to remove errors, and CDR3 was defined by IMGT conventions from the conserved cysteine to phenylalanine. Clonality was computed by normalizing Shannon entropy by log2 of the number of productive unique TCRs and subtracting the result from 1. CD4 or CD8 identity of scalp clones was inferred by cross-referencing scalp TCRbeta sequences with sorted blood CD4 and CD8 repertoires. TCRdb stores this immuneACCESS table with in-frame sequences only. Part of the clones is absent; in the studies checked, under half of the shortfall reflects unresolved V genes, and no reason is known for the rest. V, J and clone size derive from that table, while D and trimming were established from the DNA sequence. Across this sample there are 150,000 to 200,000 clones, with about three fifths seen only once. Approximately 0.91% of the sample goes to the ten largest clones.

The sequence joins TRBV7-8 to TRBJ2-7; no D segment can be confidently identified. The clonotype comes from a human donor with alopecia areata. This specimen consisted of CD4+ T cells sorted from blood, obtained at week 4, from a patient treated with tofacitinib. The bases read TGTGCCAGCAGCTTAGAGCACGACCGGTACTTC. It translates as CASSLEHDRYF.